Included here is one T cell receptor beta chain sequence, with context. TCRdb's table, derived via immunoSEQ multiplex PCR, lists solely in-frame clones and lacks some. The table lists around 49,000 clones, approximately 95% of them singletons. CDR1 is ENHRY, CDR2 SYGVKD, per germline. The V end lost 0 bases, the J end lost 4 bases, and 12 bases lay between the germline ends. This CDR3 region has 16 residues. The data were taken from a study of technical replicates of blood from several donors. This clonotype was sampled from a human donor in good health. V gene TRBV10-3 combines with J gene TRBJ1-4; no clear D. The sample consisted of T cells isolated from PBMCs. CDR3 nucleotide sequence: TGTGCCATCAGTGAGTCGAATCGACAAGTTAATGAAAAACTGTTTTTT. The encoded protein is CAISESNRQVNEKLFF.